This T cell receptor beta chain was retrieved from a study of cytomegalovirus exposure and HLA in healthy donors. Study outcomes and limitations: A missense DCLRE1C variant was associated with V- and J-gene trimming of TCR beta chains in a later analysis, and an independent cohort replicated the association.

Germline CDR1 SGHDN, CDR2 FVKESK. This CDR3 is 14 amino acids long. V was trimmed by 3 bases and J by 3 bases, leaving 11 bases between them. PCR amplification relied on 60 Vbeta primers (plus 13 Jbeta primers). Using immunoSEQ multiplex PCR, the repertoire was profiled, and TCRdb retains in-frame clones only, with some absent. Its table lists about 72,000 clones. On this clone: The antigen remains unidentified.

This TCR came from a woman aged 35 to 49 in good health and CMV-seropositive. The rearrangement uses TRBV14 and TRBJ1-1; perhaps TRBD1 as D (6 bases). The material sequenced was PBMCs. CDR3 sequence (DNA): TGTGCCAGCAGCCAGCTGACAGGCTACACTGAAGCTTTCTTT. Amino acids: CASSQLTGYTEAFF.